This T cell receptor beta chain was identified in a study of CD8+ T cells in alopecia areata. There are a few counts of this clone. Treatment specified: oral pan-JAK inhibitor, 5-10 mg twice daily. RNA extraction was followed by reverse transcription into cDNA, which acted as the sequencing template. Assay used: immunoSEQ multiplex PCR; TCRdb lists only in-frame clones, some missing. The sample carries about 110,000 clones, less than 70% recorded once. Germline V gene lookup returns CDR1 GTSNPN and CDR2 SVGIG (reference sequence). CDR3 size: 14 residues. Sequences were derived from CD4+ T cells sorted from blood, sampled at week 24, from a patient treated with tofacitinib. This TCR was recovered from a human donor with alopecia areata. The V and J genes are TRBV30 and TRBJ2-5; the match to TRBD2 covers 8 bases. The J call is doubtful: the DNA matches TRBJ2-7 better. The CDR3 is CAWAVGGGTYEQYF. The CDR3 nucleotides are TGTGCCTGGGCCGTAGGCGGGGGGACCTACGAGCAGTACTTC.